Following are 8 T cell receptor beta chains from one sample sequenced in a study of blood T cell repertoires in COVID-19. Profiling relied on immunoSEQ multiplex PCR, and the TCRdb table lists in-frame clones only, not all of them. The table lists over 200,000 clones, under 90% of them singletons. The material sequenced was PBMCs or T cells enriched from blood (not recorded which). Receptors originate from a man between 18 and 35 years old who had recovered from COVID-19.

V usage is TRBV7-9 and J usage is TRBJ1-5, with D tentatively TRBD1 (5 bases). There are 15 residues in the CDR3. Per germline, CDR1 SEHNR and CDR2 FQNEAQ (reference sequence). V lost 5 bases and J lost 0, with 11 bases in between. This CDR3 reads CASSTSTDSNQPQHF. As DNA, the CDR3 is TGTGCCAGCAGCACGTCGACAGATAGCAATCAGCCCCAGCATTTT.

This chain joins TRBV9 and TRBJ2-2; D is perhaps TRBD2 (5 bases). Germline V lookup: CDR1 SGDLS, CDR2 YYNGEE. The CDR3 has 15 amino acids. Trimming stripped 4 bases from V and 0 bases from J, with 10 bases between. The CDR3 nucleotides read TGTGCCAGCAGCAGTGGGAGTCCGAACACCGGGGAGCTGTTTTTT. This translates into CASSSGSPNTGELFF.

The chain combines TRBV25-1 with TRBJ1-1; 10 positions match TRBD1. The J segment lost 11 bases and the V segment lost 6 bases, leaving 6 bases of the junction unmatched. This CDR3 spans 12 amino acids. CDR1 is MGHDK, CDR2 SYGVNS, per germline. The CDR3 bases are TGTGCCAGCAGCGGCCTGGACAGGGGGGCTTTCTTT. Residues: CASSGLDRGAFF.

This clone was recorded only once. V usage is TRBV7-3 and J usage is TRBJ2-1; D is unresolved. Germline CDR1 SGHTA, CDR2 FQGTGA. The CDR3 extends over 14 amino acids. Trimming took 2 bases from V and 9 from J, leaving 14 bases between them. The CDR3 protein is CASSLGVLASEQFF. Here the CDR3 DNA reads TGTGCCAGCAGCTTAGGAGTCCTCGCCAGTGAGCAGTTCTTC.

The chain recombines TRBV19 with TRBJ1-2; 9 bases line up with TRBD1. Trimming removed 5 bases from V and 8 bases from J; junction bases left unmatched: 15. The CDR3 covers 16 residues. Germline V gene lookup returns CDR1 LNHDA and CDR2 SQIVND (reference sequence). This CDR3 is CASSRPPGTGSQGYTF. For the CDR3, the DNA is TGTGCCAGTAGTCGGCCTCCCGGGACAGGGTCTCAAGGCTACACCTTC.

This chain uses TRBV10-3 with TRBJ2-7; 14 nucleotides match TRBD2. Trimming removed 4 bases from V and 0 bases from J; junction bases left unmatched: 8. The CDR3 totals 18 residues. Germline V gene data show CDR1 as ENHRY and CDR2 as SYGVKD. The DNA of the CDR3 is TGTGCCATCAGTGGACTAGCGGGAGGGAAGGGGGGCTCCTACGAGCAGTACTTC. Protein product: CAISGLAGGKGGSYEQYF.

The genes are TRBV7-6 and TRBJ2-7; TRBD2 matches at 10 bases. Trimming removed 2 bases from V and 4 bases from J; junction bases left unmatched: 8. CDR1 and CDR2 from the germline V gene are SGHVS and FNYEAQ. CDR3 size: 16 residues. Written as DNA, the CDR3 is TGTGCCAGCAGCTTAAATCCTAGCGGGAGTACTTACGAGCAGTACTTC. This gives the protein CASSLNPSGSTYEQYF.

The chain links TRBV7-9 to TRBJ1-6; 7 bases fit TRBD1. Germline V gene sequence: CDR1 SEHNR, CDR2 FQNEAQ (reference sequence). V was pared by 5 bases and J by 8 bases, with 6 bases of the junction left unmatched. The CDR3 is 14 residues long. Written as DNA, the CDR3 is TGTGCCAGCAGCCTAACAGGGGTTTATTCACCCCTCCACTTT. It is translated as CASSLTGVYSPLHF.